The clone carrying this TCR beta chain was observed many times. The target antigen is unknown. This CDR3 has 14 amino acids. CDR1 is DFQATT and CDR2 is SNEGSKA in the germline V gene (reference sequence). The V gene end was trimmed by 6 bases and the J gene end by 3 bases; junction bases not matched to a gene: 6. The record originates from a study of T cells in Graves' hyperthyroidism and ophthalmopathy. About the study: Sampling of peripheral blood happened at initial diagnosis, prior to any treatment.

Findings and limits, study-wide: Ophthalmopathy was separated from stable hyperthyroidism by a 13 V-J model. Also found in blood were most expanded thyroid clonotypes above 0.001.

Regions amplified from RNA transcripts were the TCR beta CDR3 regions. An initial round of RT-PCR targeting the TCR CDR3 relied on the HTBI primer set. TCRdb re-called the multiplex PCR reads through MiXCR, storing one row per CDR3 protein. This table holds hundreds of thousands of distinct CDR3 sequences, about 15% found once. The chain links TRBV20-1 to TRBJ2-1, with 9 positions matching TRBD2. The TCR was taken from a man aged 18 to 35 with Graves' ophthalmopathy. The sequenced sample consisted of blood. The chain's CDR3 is CSAFPAGGYNEQFF. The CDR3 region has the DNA TGCAGTGCCTTCCCAGCGGGGGGCTACAATGAGCAGTTCTTC.